This T cell receptor beta chain stems from a study of spatial heterogeneity in lung cancer. Across the whole study: Consistent detection of more beta-chain than alpha-chain sequences was observed.

The time point: sample taken at primary tumor resection. Donation came from about 72 patients with untreated early-stage non-small cell lung cancer. Unsorted samples of tumor, nontumor lung or frozen PBMC had their whole RNA sequenced. The CDR3 is 14 amino acids. The V end was cut by 5 bases, the J end by 2 bases, with 12 bases between. CDR1 and CDR2 from the germline V gene are MNHEY and SMNVEV (reference sequence). All TCR cDNA molecules were individually tagged with a unique molecular identifier. TCRdb passed the 5' RACE reads through MiXCR, listing each CDR3 protein once. The data hold a few thousand distinct CDR3 sequences, with 7.5% to 9% observed a single time. By sample share, this clonotype is medium-sized.

The source was normal lung tissue next to the tumor, collected at surgery. This sequence originates from a female donor with early-stage non-small cell lung cancer. The chain uses TRBV27 and TRBJ1-1; unclear D gene. The CDR3 spells CASSIGRRNTEAFF. The DNA for the CDR3 is TGTGCCAGCAGTATAGGACGGCGTAACACTGAAGCTTTCTTT.